These 4 T cell receptor beta chains originate from one sample sequenced in a study of blood T cells in healthy people across ages. A second PCR of about 7 to 12 cycles used a sample-barcoded 5' primer and a J-beta primer mix. TCRdb passed the 5' RACE reads through MiXCR, listing each CDR3 protein once. Of more than 600,000 distinct CDR3 sequences listed, 20% to 30% are singletons. These same records also appear under a second study, on T cells of mothers and their children.

Sequenced material: blood. Receptors originate from a boy aged 5-17 years in good health.

Worth noting for this clonotype: The junction shows a germline mismatch at one end, possibly a read error. The chain has TRBV12-3 or TRBV12-4 and TRBJ2-5; 15 bases fit TRBD2. The J call may not be correct, given that the DNA end is closer to TRBJ2-1. This CDR3 spans 15 amino acids. This CDR3 reads CASSFGLAGGNEQFF. In nucleotides, the CDR3 is TGCGCCAGCAGCTTCGGACTAGCGGGGGGGAATGAGCAGTTCTTC.

This chain uses TRBV7-9 with TRBJ1-4; TRBD1 might be the D (5 bases). V was clipped by 8 bases and J by 6 bases, with 10 bases between them. Germline lookup yields CDR1 SEHNR and CDR2 FQNEAQ (reference sequence). The CDR3 contains 12 residues. The CDR3 is CASSQDYEKLFF. The DNA of the CDR3 is TGTGCCAGCTCACAGGACTATGAAAAACTGTTTTTT.

The rearrangement joins TRBV7-2 to TRBJ1-4, with D uncertain. This CDR3 comprises 15 residues. V was clipped by 0 bases and J by 0 bases, with 5 bases between them. The V gene's germline CDR1 is SGHTA and CDR2 FQGNSA. The CDR3 region is CASSLAGSTNEKLFF. The CDR3 coding sequence is TGTGCCAGCAGCTTAGCGGGGTCAACTAATGAAAAACTGTTTTTT.

The chain employs TRBV7-9 and TRBJ2-2; D not certain. Trimming took off 3 bases at V and 5 bases at J, with 25 bases between the two ends. This CDR3 region has 19 residues. Germline CDR1 SEHNR, CDR2 FQNEAQ (reference sequence). This CDR3 is CASSFVHTPGRVNTGELFF. The CDR3 DNA reads as TGTGCCAGCAGCTTTGTCCACACCCCGGGCCGGGTAAATACCGGGGAGCTGTTTTTT.